Following are 25 T cell receptor beta chains from one sample sequenced in a study of blood T cells in healthy people across ages. It was with a sample-barcoded 5' primer and a J-beta primer mix that a second PCR of roughly 7 to 12 cycles was run. TCRdb reprocessed the 5' RACE reads via MiXCR and lists one record per CDR3 protein. The sample lists about 1,000,000 distinct CDR3 sequences, under 45% occurring once. The sample comprised blood. These receptors originate from a woman aged 55-70 years in good health.

V and J are TRBV20-1 and TRBJ2-5; 16 nucleotides line up with TRBD2. Germline V gene lookup returns CDR1 DFQATT and CDR2 SNEGSKA (reference sequence). The junction had 8 bases not matched to a gene; V was cut back by 0 bases and J by 4 bases. The CDR3 sequence is 18 residues long. The CDR3 DNA follows: TGCAGTGCTAGAGAACTGGGACTAGCGGGAGGGCCCCCAGAGACCCAGTACTTC. This sequence encodes CSARELGLAGGPPETQYF.

This rearrangement joins TRBV2 to TRBJ2-3, with a weak D call TRBD2 (5 bases). Trimming removed 5 bases at V and 6 bases at J, with 24 bases between. Germline CDR1 and CDR2: SNHLY and FYNNEI. The CDR3 is made up of 17 amino acids. The CDR3 DNA reads TGTGCCAGCAGTTCCTCTCGACCAGTGGGAGTCACGGATACGCAGTATTTT. It codes for CASSSSRPVGVTDTQYF.

The chain couples TRBV18 to TRBJ2-5; D is unresolved. The CDR3 covers 14 residues. V was trimmed by 0 bases and J by 2 bases, leaving 7 bases between them. Germline V CDR1 and CDR2: KGHSH, LQKENI. The CDR3 coding sequence is TGTGCCAGCTCACCACCGATCGTTCAAGAGACCCAGTACTTC. This gives the protein CASSPPIVQETQYF. The full variable domain, its missing parts supplied by reference TRBV18 and TRBJ2-5, is NAGVMQNPRHLVRRRGQEARLRCSPMKGHSHVYWYRQLPEEGLKFMVYLQKENIIDESGMPKERFSAEFPKEGPSILRIQQVVRGDSAAYFCASSPPIVQETQYFGPGTRLLVL.

The genes are TRBV20-1 and TRBJ2-5; 10 bases map to TRBD2. The DNA end lines up better with TRBJ2-7; the J call may be wrong. The CDR3 sequence is 14 residues long. Germline V gene data show CDR1 as DFQATT and CDR2 as SNEGSKA (reference sequence). The CDR3 sequence is CSAETSGNEGEQYF. CDR3 in DNA: TGCAGTGCTGAAACTAGCGGGAATGAGGGCGAGCAGTACTTC.

This clonotype was observed a few times. CDR3: CATSRDDTTPRETQYF. CDR3 DNA: TGTGCCACCAGCAGAGATGACACCACCCCGCGGGAGACCCAGTACTTC. The chain joins TRBV15 to TRBJ2-5; no firm D call. V shed 0 bases and J shed 5 bases, with 16 bases lying between them. The germline gives CDR1 LNHNV, CDR2 YYDKDF (reference sequence). The CDR3 contains 16 residues.

About this clonotype itself: The junction shows a germline mismatch at one end, possibly a read error. The chain links TRBV29-1 to TRBJ2-1; 8 positions match TRBD2. Germline CDR1 reads SQVTM; CDR2 reads ANQGSEA. There are 15 residues in the CDR3. CDR3 sequence (DNA): TGCAGCGTTGAAGATAGTGGCGGGAGGCCCAATAAGCAGTTCTTC. Amino acids: CSVEDSGGRPNKQFF.

This clonotype occurred a few times. The chain combines TRBV20-1 with TRBJ1-5; no firm D call. CDR1 and CDR2 from the germline V gene are DFQATT and SNEGSKA (reference sequence). The CDR3 spans 14 residues. V dropped 3 bases and J dropped 0 bases, with 9 bases sitting between them. The CDR3 sequence is CSARFFDSNQPQHF. CDR3 coding DNA: TGCAGTGCTAGGTTCTTTGATAGCAATCAGCCCCAGCATTTT.

The J gene is TRBJ2-1, the V gene TRBV5-1; TRBD2 aligns across 7 bases. The junction had 11 bases not matched to a gene; V was cut back by 2 bases and J by 0 bases. Looked up from germline, CDR1 is SGHRS and CDR2 is YFSETQ. The CDR3 has 18 amino acids. CDR3 in amino acids: CASSFGTTISLSYNEQFF. CDR3 nucleotide sequence: TGCGCCAGCAGCTTTGGGACTACAATTTCCCTCTCCTACAATGAGCAGTTCTTC.

The chain carries TRBV7-9 and TRBJ1-2, with a tentative D call TRBD1 (6 bases). Trimming left V 6 bases short and J 7 bases short, with 18 bases between. Germline V gene lookup returns CDR1 SEHNR and CDR2 FQNEAQ (reference sequence). This CDR3 contains 14 residues. The CDR3 DNA follows: TGTGCCAGCAGACCCTCTGGACAGTTTTTTGGCTACACCTTC. It yields the protein CASRPSGQFFGYTF.

J is TRBJ1-1 and V is TRBV28; D may be TRBD1 (6 bases). Germline V CDR1 and CDR2: MDHEN, SYDVKM. This CDR3 is built from 12 residues. Between the trimmed V and J ends, which lost 6 bases and 5 bases, there was a span of 10 bases. CDR3 nucleotides: TGTGCCAGCAGACTCAGGGGTACTGAAGCTTTCTTT. This gives the protein CASRLRGTEAFF.

Comment on this clonotype: Mismatch with germline at one junction end may stem from a read error. V is TRBV29-1 and J is TRBJ2-7; 13 bases match TRBD2. Germline CDR1 reads SQVTM; CDR2 reads ANQGSEA. There are 14 residues in the CDR3. The CDR3 sequence is CSARTSGSLNERYF. The CDR3 bases are TGCAGCGCAAGGACTAGCGGGAGTCTCAACGAGCGGTACTTC.

This clonotype was observed a few times. This chain joins TRBV24-1 and TRBJ2-7; 9 nucleotides align to TRBD1. The CDR3 contains 13 residues. The V and J ends lost 7 bases and 6 bases, in that order; junction bases with no gene match: 6. From germline, CDR1 is KGHDR and CDR2 SFDVKD. The CDR3 sequence is CATSLDRGGEQYF. The CDR3 coding sequence is TGTGCCACCAGCCTGGACAGGGGCGGCGAGCAGTACTTC.

This clonotype was detected many times. V is TRBV5-1 and J is TRBJ2-3, with D perhaps TRBD1 (5 bases). Germline assignment: CDR1 SGHRS and CDR2 YFSETQ. Trimming removed 3 bases from V and 3 bases from J, with 8 bases in between. This CDR3 is 13 amino acids long. The CDR3 spells CASSSQGTDTQYF. In DNA form, the CDR3 reads TGCGCCAGCAGCTCCCAGGGAACAGATACGCAGTATTTT.

The chain carries TRBV27 and TRBJ2-1, with D unclear. V was clipped by 5 bases and J by 12 bases, with 14 bases between them. The length of the CDR3 is 12 residues. Germline CDR1 MNHEY, CDR2 SMNVEV (reference sequence). CDR3 sequence (DNA): TGTGCCAGCAGTCCCCTCCTTAGAGGGCAGTTCTTC. Protein product: CASSPLLRGQFF.

This clonotype was observed a handful of times. The chain combines TRBV20-1 with TRBJ2-1, with TRBD2 matching 12 bases. The germline gives CDR1 DFQATT, CDR2 SNEGSKA (reference sequence). This CDR3 has 20 residues. After removal of 6 bases from V and 2 bases from J, the junction contained 20 bases not matched to a gene. The CDR3: CSATKGSSGRALSTYNEQFF. The CDR3 coding sequence is TGCAGTGCAACAAAGGGGTCTAGCGGGAGGGCCTTATCCACCTACAATGAGCAGTTCTTC.

This clonotype was seen only a few times. The chain carries TRBV5-1 and TRBJ1-2, with TRBD1 identical over 7 bases. There are 15 residues in the CDR3. Germline V CDR1 and CDR2: SGHRS, YFSETQ. Trimming cost V 6 bases and J 7 bases; bases outside gene matches: 15. The CDR3 is CASIIDPYRGGGYTF. CDR3 sequence (DNA): TGCGCCAGCATCATAGACCCATACAGGGGCGGTGGCTACACCTTC. Supplemented by reference TRBV5-1 and TRBJ1-2, the full variable domain reads KAGVTQTPRYLIKTRGQQVTLSCSPISGHRSVSWYQQTPGQGLQFLFEYFSETQRNKGNFPGRFSGRQFSNSRSEMNVSTLELGDSALYLCASIIDPYRGGGYTFGSGTRLTVV.

V and J are TRBV7-9 and TRBJ2-3, with D possibly being TRBD1 or TRBD2 (5 bases each). Trimming removed 2 bases at V and 5 bases at J, with 11 bases between. This CDR3 has 14 residues. From germline, CDR1 is SEHNR and CDR2 FQNEAQ (reference sequence). As DNA, the CDR3 is TGTGCCAGCAGCTTAACGCTTGGGGGAGATACGCAGTATTTT. Amino acid sequence: CASSLTLGGDTQYF. Based on the CDR3 plus reference TRBV7-9 and TRBJ2-3, the full variable domain is DTGVSQNPRHKITKRGQNVTFRCDPISEHNRLYWYRQTLGQGPEFLTYFQNEAQLEKSRLLSDRFSAERPKGSFSTLEIQRTEQGDSAMYLCASSLTLGGDTQYFGPGTRLTVL.

This clonotype has more than one count but fewer than ten. J is TRBJ2-7 and V is TRBV6-1; 9 positions agree with TRBD1. The closer fit of TRBJ2-5 to the DNA end suggests the J call may be wrong. This CDR3 has 16 amino acids. Germline CDR1 MNHNS, CDR2 SASEGT. The CDR3 nucleotides read TGTGCCAGCAGTGAAAGAATCGGAACAGGGGGCCGGACCCAGTACTTC. It translates to CASSERIGTGGRTQYF.

This clonotype has a handful of counts. The gene calls are TRBV11-2 and TRBJ2-1; 9 positions agree with TRBD2. The CDR3 is 16 amino acids. J gave up 4 bases and V 6 bases, and 10 bases lay outside the gene matches. The V gene's germline CDR1 is SGHAT and CDR2 FQNNGV. The CDR3 region is CASRSMLAGTYNEQFF. For the CDR3, the DNA is TGTGCCAGCAGATCGATGCTAGCGGGGACTTACAATGAGCAGTTCTTC.

The chain carries TRBV30 and TRBJ2-1; tentatively, D is TRBD2 (5 bases). The CDR3 sequence is 13 residues long. The V gene's germline CDR1 is GTSNPN and CDR2 SVGIG (reference sequence). Trimming shortened V by 1 base and J by 7 bases, and 11 bases separated the two germline ends. The CDR3 region is CAWSGGSPNEQFF. The CDR3 nucleotides read TGTGCCTGGAGTGGAGGGAGCCCGAATGAGCAGTTCTTC.

The rearrangement joins TRBV27 to TRBJ1-2; 9 bases align to TRBD1. The CDR3 is 14 residues long. V dropped 5 bases and J dropped 6; count of bases not matched to a gene: 7. CDR1 and CDR2 from the germline V gene are MNHEY and SMNVEV (reference sequence). CDR3: CASSAYRGQDGYTF. DNA of the CDR3: TGTGCCAGCAGTGCCTACAGGGGGCAGGATGGCTACACCTTC.

The chain has TRBV10-3 and TRBJ2-7, with D unclear. This CDR3 has 11 amino acids. Per the germline V gene, CDR1 is ENHRY and CDR2 is SYGVKD. The V and J ends lost 4 bases and 6 bases respectively, with 7 bases between them. The CDR3 sequence is CAISVASEQYF. CDR3 bases: TGTGCCATCAGTGTGGCGAGCGAGCAGTACTTC.

This chain links TRBV4-2 with TRBJ2-7, with 15 bases aligning to TRBD2. Unmatched junction bases numbered 8, after V lost 1 base and J lost 7 bases. This CDR3 has 17 amino acids. Germline values: CDR1 LGHNA, CDR2 YNFKEQ. CDR3 sequence reads: CASSQGGLAGGPGEQYF. The CDR3, as DNA: TGTGCCAGCAGCCAAGGAGGACTAGCGGGAGGGCCGGGTGAGCAGTACTTC.

The J gene is TRBJ1-1, the V gene TRBV6-1, with 8 bases aligning to TRBD1. The CDR3 loop spans 13 amino acids. Losses at the gene ends were 7 bases for V and 1 base for J; bases not matched to a gene: 2. The germline V gene has CDR1 MNHNS and CDR2 SASEGT. CDR3 sequence: CASIGQGNTEAFF. The CDR3 nucleotides are TGTGCCAGCATCGGACAGGGGAACACTGAAGCTTTCTTT.

The genes are TRBV14 and TRBJ2-7, with D unclear. CDR1 is SGHDN and CDR2 is FVKESK in the germline V gene. V lost 2 bases and J 2 bases, leaving 7 bases between the germline ends. The CDR3 totals 13 residues. Here the CDR3 DNA reads TGTGCCAGCAGCCAATACCTCACCTACGAGCAGTACTTC. Translated: CASSQYLTYEQYF.